The 2 T cell receptor beta chains presented below share a single source sample, sequenced in a study of T cell changes during pregnancy in multiple sclerosis. The method was immunoSEQ multiplex PCR; TCRdb's version includes in-frame clones alone and lacks a portion of them. The sample has some 41,000 clones, approximately 90% seen once. This specimen was CD8+ T cells from peripheral blood mononuclear cells, taken in the first trimester of pregnancy. Receptor source: a female donor with multiple sclerosis, enrolled in a pregnancy study.

This clone was observed a handful of times. The gene calls are TRBV7-7 and TRBJ2-7; 12 bases align to TRBD1. The CDR3 is 15 residues long. Germline V gene sequence: CDR1 SSHAT, CDR2 FNYEAQ (reference sequence). Trimming cost V 3 bases and J 2 bases; bases outside gene matches: 2. The chain's CDR3 is CASSLGQGATYEQYF. CDR3 coding DNA: TGTGCCAGCAGCTTGGGACAGGGGGCCACCTACGAGCAGTACTTC.

This clone was recorded only once. The rearrangement links TRBV6-1 to TRBJ2-7, with D possibly being TRBD2 (7 bases). CDR1 MNHNS and CDR2 SASEGT come from the germline V gene. The germline V and J ends were trimmed by 2 bases and 7 bases, with 18 bases remaining between them. There are 15 residues in the CDR3. For the CDR3, the DNA is TGTGCCAGCAGTGAAAGAGGGGGGGACATGGGGGAGCAGTACTTC. Translating it yields CASSERGGDMGEQYF.